These T cell receptor beta chains were read from a single sample in a study of shared clonotypes between healthy human individuals. Here immunoSEQ multiplex PCR was the method, and the copy in TCRdb shows in-frame clones only, minus some. Counted here are roughly 2.5 million clones, around 94% occurring once; the ten biggest clones make up about 0.13%. The sequenced sample consisted of naive CD4+ T cells sorted from blood. Receptors were obtained from a man aged 18-30 years in good health. Both conserved end residues are part of each CDR3. Each record gives: CDR3 protein, CDR3 DNA, D gene, V gene, J gene. A D gene is named only where the DNA matches it firmly.

CDR3aa: CASRAGPQTGELFF; CDR3nt: TGTGCCAGCCGAGCCGGGCCTCAAACCGGGGAGCTGTTTTTT; d_gene: -; v_gene: TRBV2; j_gene: TRBJ2-2
CDR3aa: CASSAAGTDTQYF; CDR3nt: TGTGCCAGCAGCGCTGCAGGGACAGATACGCAGTATTTT; d_gene: -; v_gene: TRBV5-4; j_gene: TRBJ2-3
CDR3aa: CASSLFQGAGTGELFF; CDR3nt: TGTGCCAGCAGCCTATTCCAGGGGGCCGGGACCGGGGAGCTGTTTTTT; d_gene: TRBD1; v_gene: TRBV5-6; j_gene: TRBJ2-2
CDR3aa: CASSESEGKMAYEQFF; CDR3nt: TGCGCCAGCAGTGAGTCTGAGGGGAAGATGGCTTATGAGCAGTTCTTC; d_gene: -; v_gene: TRBV10-1; j_gene: TRBJ2-1
CDR3aa: CASRAVTSMVSPLHF; CDR3nt: TGTGCCAGCAGGGCCGTGACATCCATGGTTTCACCCCTCCACTTT; d_gene: -; v_gene: TRBV6-1; j_gene: TRBJ1-6
CDR3aa: CASSYSGTLGNTIYF; CDR3nt: TGTGCCAGCAGTTACTCCGGGACCCTCGGAAACACCATATATTTT; d_gene: -; v_gene: TRBV6-5; j_gene: TRBJ1-3
CDR3aa: CASGATSGANIQYF; CDR3nt: TGCGCCAGCGGCGCGACTAGCGGGGCAAACATTCAGTACTTC; d_gene: TRBD2; v_gene: TRBV5-1; j_gene: TRBJ2-4
CDR3aa: CASSFESGGPGETQYF; CDR3nt: TGTGCCAGTAGTTTCGAGTCGGGGGGCCCGGGAGAGACCCAGTACTTC; d_gene: -; v_gene: TRBV19; j_gene: TRBJ2-5
CDR3aa: CASSMGDSSTDTQYF; CDR3nt: TGCGCCAGCAGTATGGGGGACTCTAGCACAGATACGCAGTATTTT; d_gene: -; v_gene: TRBV10-1; j_gene: TRBJ2-3
CDR3aa: CSAPSVRGYTF; CDR3nt: TGCAGTGCGCCGAGTGTACGAGGCTACACCTTC; d_gene: -; v_gene: TRBV20-1; j_gene: TRBJ1-2
CDR3aa: CASSLAAVASGRNEQFF; CDR3nt: TGTGCCAGCAGCTTAGCAGCTGTGGCTAGCGGGAGGAATGAGCAGTTCTTC; d_gene: TRBD2; v_gene: TRBV7-2; j_gene: TRBJ2-1